These 7 T cell receptor beta chains were all obtained from the same sample, sequenced in a study of regulatory T cells in long-lasting Graves disease. Specified time point: newly diagnosed GD, antithyroid drugs for less than 3 months. Isolated PBMC RNA provided the starting material for the TCR library. Sequencing libraries for TCR beta were prepared with iRepertoire HTBI primers and Arm-PCR of CDR3 regions. TCRdb re-called the multiplex PCR reads with MiXCR, one entry per CDR3 protein. The data show just over 600,000 distinct CDR3 sequences, with roughly 15% seen just once and 18% held by the top ten. The sample was also linked to a second study, of T cells in Graves' hyperthyroidism and ophthalmopathy.

Material: peripheral blood mononuclear cells (PBMCs), obtained at new diagnosis, from a patient treated with antithyroid drugs. These receptors all come from a woman aged 25 to 39 with Graves disease.

To note about this clonotype: This may stem from a read error, because a much larger clone lies one nucleotide away. J is TRBJ2-1 and V is TRBV7-9, with 10 bases identical to TRBD1. The CDR3 runs 14 residues. The germline gives CDR1 SEHNR, CDR2 FQNEAQ (reference sequence). The DNA of the CDR3 is TGTGCCAGCAGCCAGAGGACAGGGGGAGAGACCCAGTGCTTC. This gives the protein CASSQRTGGETQCF.

This clonotype turned up a few times. The chain couples TRBV24-1 to TRBJ2-3; D is possibly TRBD2 (5 bases). V was clipped by 4 bases and J by 0 bases, with 7 bases between them. Germline V gives CDR1 KGHDR, CDR2 SFDVKD. The CDR3 has 14 residues. The CDR3 bases are TGTGCCACCAGTGAAGACTACAGCACAGATACGCAGTATTTT. It specifies CATSEDYSTDTQYF.

The V and J genes are TRBV7-9 and TRBJ1-4; no reliable D call. CDR3 length: 15 residues. Trimming shortened V by 2 bases and J by 0 bases, and 7 bases separated the two germline ends. Germline CDR1 and CDR2: SEHNR and FQNEAQ (reference sequence). CDR3: CASSLTDATNEKLFF. Here the CDR3 DNA reads TGTGCCAGCAGCTTAACCGATGCAACTAATGAAAAACTGTTTTTT.

This clonotype was detected a few times. An end of the junction differs from the germline gene, which may be a read error. The chain has TRBV5-1 and TRBJ1-2; D might be TRBD1 (5 bases). The germline gives CDR1 SGHRS, CDR2 YFSETQ. This CDR3 is 13 amino acids long. The CDR3 DNA reads as TGTGCCAGCAGCCCAGGGTCGGCCTATGGCTACACCTTC. Translation gives CASSPGSAYGYTF.

The chain uses TRBV6-2 or TRBV6-3 and TRBJ2-7, with 7 bases matching TRBD1. This CDR3 has 16 residues. Germline CDR1 is MNHEY and CDR2 is SVGEGT. Trimming removed 4 bases from V and 2 bases from J; junction bases left unmatched: 11. The CDR3 reads CASSSQDRESPYEQYF. The CDR3 nucleotides read TGTGCCAGCAGTTCCCAAGACAGGGAGAGTCCCTACGAGCAGTACTTC.

This clonotype came up many times. The gene calls are TRBV27 and TRBJ1-1; no firm D call. Germline V gene lookup returns CDR1 MNHEY and CDR2 SMNVEV (reference sequence). This CDR3 is 14 amino acids long. V shed 5 bases and J shed 1 base, with 11 bases lying between them. CDR3 loop: CASSPQRSNTEAFF. The CDR3, as DNA: TGTGCCAGCAGTCCCCAGAGGTCGAACACTGAAGCTTTCTTT.

This clonotype was observed at least ten times. J is TRBJ1-1 and V is TRBV6-5; D is perhaps TRBD1 (5 bases). The CDR3 is 14 amino acids. Germline V gene sequence: CDR1 MNHEY, CDR2 SVGAGI. Trimming pared 0 bases from V and 4 bases from J, leaving 9 bases between. CDR3 sequence (DNA): TGTGCCAGCAGTTACTCGGGACCCGGCACTGAAGCTTTCTTT. Residues: CASSYSGPGTEAFF.